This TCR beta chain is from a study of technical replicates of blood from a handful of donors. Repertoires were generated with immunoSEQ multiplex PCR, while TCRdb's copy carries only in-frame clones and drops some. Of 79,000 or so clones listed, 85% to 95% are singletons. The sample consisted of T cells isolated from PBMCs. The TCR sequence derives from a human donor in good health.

In DNA, the CDR3 is TGTGCCAGCCAACAAGTACTTATAGCAGGCAATCAGCCCCAGCATTTT. Residues: CASQQVLIAGNQPQHF. V is TRBV28 and J is TRBJ1-5; no reliable D call. Looked up from germline, CDR1 is MDHEN and CDR2 is SYDVKM. The length of the CDR3 is 16 residues. Trimming removed 8 bases at V and 2 bases at J, with 19 bases between.